This T cell receptor (beta chain) was sequenced for a study of T cell responses to AZD1222 COVID-19 vaccine. General study results and limits: Regions 160-218 and 743-854 held dominance among vaccine-associated CD4 TCRs, which spanned spike. Donors, mostly white British, included more females; clonal diversity was possibly underestimated.

Sequencing was performed with immunoSEQ multiplex PCR; in TCRdb, only in-frame clones are kept and a portion is missing. The table has about 140,000 clones, about 91% seen once; the top ten hold around 3.5%. With respect to this clone: Its antigen is currently unknown.

Sequencing was performed on peripheral blood, taken 28 days after the second AZD1222 dose. This clonotype originated in an adult who received the AZD1222 COVID-19 vaccine.

As DNA, the CDR3 is TGTGCCAGCAGCGCCGACAGGGTAAACACCATATATTTT. Residues: CASSADRVNTIYF. The chain joins TRBV5-5 to TRBJ1-3, with 7 nucleotides matching TRBD1. Germline trimming cut 4 bases from V and 6 bases from J; bases unmatched to any gene: 4. Germline V gene sequence: CDR1 SGHKS, CDR2 YYEKEE (reference sequence). This CDR3 is built from 13 residues.